This T cell receptor (beta chain) was retrieved from a study of CD8+ T cells in alopecia areata. Study-level information: Twice daily, treated patients received 5 to 10 mg of oral tofacitinib. People stayed on tofacitinib for 6 to 18 months, then stopped the drug for 6 months.

Turning to this clone: Its antigen is unidentified.

Study conclusions and caveats: Relative to normal scalp, lesional scalp, especially alopecia totalis/universalis, showed higher clonality.

The CDR3 runs 15 residues. With V trimmed by 4 bases and J by 5 bases, 12 bases remained unmatched. CDR1 and CDR2 from the germline V gene are GTSNPN and SVGIG (reference sequence). RNA extraction was followed by reverse transcription into cDNA, which acted as the sequencing template. TCRdb's table, derived via immunoSEQ multiplex PCR, lists solely in-frame clones and lacks some. The sample has 60,000 to 70,000 clones, about 45% seen once. This sequence was found in a human donor with alopecia areata. This sample comprised CD8+ T cells sorted from blood, obtained at week 0. The chain is built from TRBV30 and TRBJ1-2; 8 nucleotides agree with TRBD1. CDR3 region: CAWTPGQGIWYGYTF. CDR3 nucleotide sequence: TGTGCCTGGACCCCAGGACAGGGTATATGGTATGGCTACACCTTC.